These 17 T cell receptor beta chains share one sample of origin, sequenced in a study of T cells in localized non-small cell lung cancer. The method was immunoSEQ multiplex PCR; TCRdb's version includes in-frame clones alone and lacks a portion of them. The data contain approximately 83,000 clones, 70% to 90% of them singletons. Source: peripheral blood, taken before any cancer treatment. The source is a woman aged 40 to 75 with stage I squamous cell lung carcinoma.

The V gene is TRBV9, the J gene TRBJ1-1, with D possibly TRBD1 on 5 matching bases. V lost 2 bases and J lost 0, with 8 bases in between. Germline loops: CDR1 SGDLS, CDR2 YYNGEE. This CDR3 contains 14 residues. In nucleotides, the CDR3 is TGTGCCAGCAGCGTGGACATCATGAACACTGAAGCTTTCTTT. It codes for CASSVDIMNTEAFF.

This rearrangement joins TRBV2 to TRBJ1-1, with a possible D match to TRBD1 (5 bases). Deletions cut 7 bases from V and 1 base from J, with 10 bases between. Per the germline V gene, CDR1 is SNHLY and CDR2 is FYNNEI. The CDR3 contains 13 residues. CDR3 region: CASKGGGNTEAFF. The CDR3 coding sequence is TGTGCCAGCAAGGGTGGGGGGAACACTGAAGCTTTCTTT.

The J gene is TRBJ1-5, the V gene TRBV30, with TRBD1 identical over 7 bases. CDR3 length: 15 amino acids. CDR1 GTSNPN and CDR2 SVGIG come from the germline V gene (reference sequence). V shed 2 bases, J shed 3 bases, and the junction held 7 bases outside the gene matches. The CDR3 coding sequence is TGTGCCTGGAGTTCTCCCGGGACAGTCAATCAGCCCCAGCATTTT. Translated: CAWSSPGTVNQPQHF.

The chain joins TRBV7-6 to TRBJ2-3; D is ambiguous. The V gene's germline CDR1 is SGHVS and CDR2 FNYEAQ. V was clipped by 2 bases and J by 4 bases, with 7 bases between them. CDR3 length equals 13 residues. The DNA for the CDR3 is TGTGCCAGCAGCTTAATCGCTGCAGATACGCAGTATTTT. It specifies CASSLIAADTQYF.

DNA for the CDR3: TGTGCCAGCGGGACGTCCGCCTATGGCTACACCTTC. As protein: CASGTSAYGYTF. The chain has TRBV14 and TRBJ1-2; D possibly corresponds to TRBD1 (5 bases). The CDR3 has 12 amino acids. Trimming pared 8 bases from V and 4 bases from J, leaving 11 bases between. Germline lookup yields CDR1 SGHDN and CDR2 FVKESK. The entire variable domain, with the rest obtained from reference TRBV14 and TRBJ1-2, is as follows: EAGVTQFPSHSVIEKGQTVTLRCDPISGHDNLYWYRRVMGKEIKFLLHFVKESKQDESGMPNNRFLAERTGGTYSTLKVQPAELEDSGVYFCASGTSAYGYTFGSGTRLTVV.

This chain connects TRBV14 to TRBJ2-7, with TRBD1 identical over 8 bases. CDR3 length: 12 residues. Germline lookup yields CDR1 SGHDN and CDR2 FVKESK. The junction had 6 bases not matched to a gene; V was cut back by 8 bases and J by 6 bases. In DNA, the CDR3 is TGTGCCAGCGGACAGGGCAGGTTCGAGCAGTACTTC. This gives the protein CASGQGRFEQYF.

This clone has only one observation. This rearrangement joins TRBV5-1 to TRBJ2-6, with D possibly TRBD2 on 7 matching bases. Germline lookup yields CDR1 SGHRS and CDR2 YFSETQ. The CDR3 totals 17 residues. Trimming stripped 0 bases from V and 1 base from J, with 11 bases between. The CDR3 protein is CASSLAAGASGANVLTF. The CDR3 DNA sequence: TGCGCCAGCAGCTTGGCCGCGGGGGCATCTGGGGCCAACGTCCTGACTTTC.

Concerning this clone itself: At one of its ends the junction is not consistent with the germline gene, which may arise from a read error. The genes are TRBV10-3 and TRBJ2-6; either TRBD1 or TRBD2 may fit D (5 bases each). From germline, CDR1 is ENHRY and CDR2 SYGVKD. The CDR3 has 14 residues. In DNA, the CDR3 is TGTGCCATCACTGAGGGACCTGGGGCCAACGTCCTGACTTTC. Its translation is CAITEGPGANVLTF.

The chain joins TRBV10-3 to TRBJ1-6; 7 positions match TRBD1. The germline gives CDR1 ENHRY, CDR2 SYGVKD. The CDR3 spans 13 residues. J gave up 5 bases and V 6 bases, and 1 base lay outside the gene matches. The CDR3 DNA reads TGTGCCATCAGGGGGACAGATAATTCACCCCTCCACTTT. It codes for CAIRGTDNSPLHF.

The CDR3 loop is CASSLGVGRGSYEQYF. CDR3 nucleotide sequence: TGCGCCAGCAGCTTGGGGGTTGGCAGGGGATCCTACGAGCAGTACTTC. The rearrangement links TRBV5-1 to TRBJ2-7; TRBD1 is a possible D gene (6 bases). The CDR3 spans 16 residues. Per germline, CDR1 SGHRS and CDR2 YFSETQ. The germline V and J ends were trimmed by 0 bases and 1 base, with 14 bases remaining between them.

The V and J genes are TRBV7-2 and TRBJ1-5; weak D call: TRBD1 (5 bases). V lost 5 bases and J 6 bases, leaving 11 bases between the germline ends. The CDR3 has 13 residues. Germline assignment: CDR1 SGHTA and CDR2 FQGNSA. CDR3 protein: CASSPGDTQPQHF. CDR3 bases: TGTGCCAGCAGCCCGGGGGATACTCAGCCCCAGCATTTT.

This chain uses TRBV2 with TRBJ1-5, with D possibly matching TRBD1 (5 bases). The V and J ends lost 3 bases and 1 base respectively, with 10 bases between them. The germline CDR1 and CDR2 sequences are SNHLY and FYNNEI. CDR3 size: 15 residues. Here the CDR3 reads CASSEGRVSNQPQHF. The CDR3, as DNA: TGTGCCAGCAGTGAGGGCAGGGTGAGCAATCAGCCCCAGCATTTT.

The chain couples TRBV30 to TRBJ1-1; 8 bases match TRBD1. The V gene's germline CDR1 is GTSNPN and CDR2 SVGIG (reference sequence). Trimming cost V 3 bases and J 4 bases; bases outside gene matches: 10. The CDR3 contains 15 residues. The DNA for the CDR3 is TGTGCCTGGAGACCGGTCTACAGGGGGGGCACTGAAGCTTTCTTT. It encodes CAWRPVYRGGTEAFF.

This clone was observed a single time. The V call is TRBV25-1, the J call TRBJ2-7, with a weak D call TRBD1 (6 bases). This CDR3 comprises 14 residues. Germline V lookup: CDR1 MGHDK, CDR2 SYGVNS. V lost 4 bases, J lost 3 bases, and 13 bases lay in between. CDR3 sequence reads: CASSAGQSRYEQYF. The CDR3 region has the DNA TGTGCCAGCAGTGCCGGACAGAGTCGCTACGAGCAGTACTTC.

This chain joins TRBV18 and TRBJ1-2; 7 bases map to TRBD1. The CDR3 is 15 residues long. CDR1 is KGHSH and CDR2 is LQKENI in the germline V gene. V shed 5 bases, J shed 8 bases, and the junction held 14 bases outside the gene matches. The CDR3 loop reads CASSSGPTGVLGYTF. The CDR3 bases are TGTGCCAGCTCATCGGGACCCACAGGGGTTCTCGGCTACACCTTC.

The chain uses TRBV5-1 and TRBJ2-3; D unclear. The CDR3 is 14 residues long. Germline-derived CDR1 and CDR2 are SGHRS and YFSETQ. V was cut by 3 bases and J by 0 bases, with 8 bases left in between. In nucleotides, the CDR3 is TGCGCCAGCAGCTCCGCGACTAGCACAGATACGCAGTATTTT. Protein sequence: CASSSATSTDTQYF.

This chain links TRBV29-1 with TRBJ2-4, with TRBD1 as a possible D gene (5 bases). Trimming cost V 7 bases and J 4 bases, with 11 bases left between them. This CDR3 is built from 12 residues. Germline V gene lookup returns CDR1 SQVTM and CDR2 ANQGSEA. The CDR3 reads CSAGPGKNIQYF. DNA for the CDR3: TGCAGCGCCGGCCCAGGGAAAAACATTCAGTACTTC.